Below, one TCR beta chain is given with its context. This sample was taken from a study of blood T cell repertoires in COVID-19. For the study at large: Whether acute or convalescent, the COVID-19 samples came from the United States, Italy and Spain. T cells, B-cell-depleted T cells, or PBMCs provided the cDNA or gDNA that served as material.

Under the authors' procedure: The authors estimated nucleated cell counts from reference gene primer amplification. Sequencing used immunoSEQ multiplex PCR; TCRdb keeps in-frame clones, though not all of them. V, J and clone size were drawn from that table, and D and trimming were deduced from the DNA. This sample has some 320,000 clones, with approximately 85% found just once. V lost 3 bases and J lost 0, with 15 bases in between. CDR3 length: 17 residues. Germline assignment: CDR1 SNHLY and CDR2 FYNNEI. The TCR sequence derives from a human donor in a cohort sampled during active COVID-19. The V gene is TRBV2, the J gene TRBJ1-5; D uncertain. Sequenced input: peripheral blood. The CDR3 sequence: CASSEDRRALSNQPQHF. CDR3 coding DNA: TGTGCCAGCAGTGAGGATAGGAGGGCCCTTAGCAATCAGCCCCAGCATTTT.